This T cell receptor beta chain emerged from a study of cytomegalovirus exposure and HLA in healthy donors. Overall study findings and caveats: A link between a missense DCLRE1C variant and TCR beta V- and J-gene trimming emerged from a later analysis. Many donors carried some public TCRs, although rarity characterized most TCR sequences. CMV serostatus was the sole immune exposure information available.

The PCR ran on 60 Vbeta and 13 Jbeta primers. The data were produced by immunoSEQ multiplex PCR, yet TCRdb's version contains in-frame clones alone and is incomplete. The table shows roughly 110,000 clones, with approximately 80% occurring only once. Points on this clone: Its antigen is currently unknown.

V lost 2 bases to trimming and J lost 5 bases, with 12 bases between them. The germline CDR1 and CDR2 sequences are MDHEN and SYDVKM. The CDR3 has 15 residues. This sequence originates from a male donor in good health and CMV-seronegative. Input material: PBMCs. The chain is built from TRBV28 and TRBJ2-2; the D gene is possibly TRBD2 (5 bases). CDR3 in DNA: TGTGCCAGCAGTTTAACCTCTGGCGGGACCGGGGAGCTGTTTTTT. Its protein is CASSLTSGGTGELFF.